One TCR beta chain is described in this entry. This entry is derived from a study of T-cell reconstitution after alpha-beta-depleted transplantation in children. Molecular barcoding with unique molecular identifiers was used for the TCRbeta library. In TCRdb, the PCR reads were re-called with MiXCR into one record per CDR3 protein. The data show 450,000 to 600,000 distinct CDR3 sequences, roughly 33% seen once. The length of the CDR3 is 15 residues. Germline V gene sequence: CDR1 LGHNA, CDR2 YSLEER. Trimming cost V 0 bases and J 3 bases, with 9 bases left between them. The J gene is TRBJ1-3, the V gene TRBV4-3; D is ambiguous. Sequencing used PBMCs from the stem cell graft donor, obtained from the stem cell graft. The sequence was obtained from a human donor who donated a stem cell graft to a child with aplastic anemia. The CDR3 reads CASSQDIGFGNTIYF. DNA of the CDR3: TGCGCCAGCAGCCAAGATATAGGTTTTGGAAACACCATATATTTT.